The sequence of this TCR beta chain was determined in a study of shared clonotypes between healthy human individuals. Assay used: immunoSEQ multiplex PCR; TCRdb lists only in-frame clones, some missing. Here the sample spans approximately 2.5 million clones, 90% to 95% being singletons. Germline V gives CDR1 MNHEY, CDR2 SMNVEV (reference sequence). Trimming stripped 5 bases from V and 0 bases from J, with 17 bases between. CDR3 length: 17 residues. The receptor's source is a man younger than 35 in good health. The source material was naive CD4+ T cells sorted from blood. Stated subset: CD45RA+ positively selected. The V call is TRBV27, the J call TRBJ2-1; D gene ambiguous. The CDR3 DNA reads TGTGCCAGCAGTCCCAATACCCTACCTAGCTCCTACAATGAGCAGTTCTTC. Amino acid sequence: CASSPNTLPSSYNEQFF.